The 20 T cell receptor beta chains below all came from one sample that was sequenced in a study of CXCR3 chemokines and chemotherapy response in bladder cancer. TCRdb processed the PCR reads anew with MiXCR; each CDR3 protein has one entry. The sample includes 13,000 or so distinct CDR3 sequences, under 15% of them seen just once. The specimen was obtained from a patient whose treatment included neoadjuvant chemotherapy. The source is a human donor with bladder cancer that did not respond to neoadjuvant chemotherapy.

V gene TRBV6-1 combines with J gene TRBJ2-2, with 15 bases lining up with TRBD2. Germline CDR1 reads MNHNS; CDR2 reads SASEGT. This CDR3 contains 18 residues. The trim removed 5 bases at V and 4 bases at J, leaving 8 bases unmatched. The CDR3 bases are TGTGCCAGCAGTCCCCGGACTAGCGGGAGGGCCGGCACCGGGGAGCTGTTTTTT. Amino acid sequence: CASSPRTSGRAGTGELFF.

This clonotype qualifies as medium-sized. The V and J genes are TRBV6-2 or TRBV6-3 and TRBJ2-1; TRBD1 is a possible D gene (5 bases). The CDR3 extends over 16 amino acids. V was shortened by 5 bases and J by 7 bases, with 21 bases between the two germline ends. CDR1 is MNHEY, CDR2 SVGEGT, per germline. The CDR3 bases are TGTGCCAGCAGTCCCTGGACCCCGGCAGGGATAAATGAGCAGTTCTTC. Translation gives CASSPWTPAGINEQFF.

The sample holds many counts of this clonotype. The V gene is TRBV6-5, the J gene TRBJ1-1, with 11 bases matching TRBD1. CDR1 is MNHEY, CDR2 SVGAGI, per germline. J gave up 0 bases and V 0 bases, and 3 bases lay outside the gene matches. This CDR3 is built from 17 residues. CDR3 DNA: TGTGCCAGCAGTTACTCAAGGACAGGGGGCATGAACACTGAAGCTTTCTTT. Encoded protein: CASSYSRTGGMNTEAFF.

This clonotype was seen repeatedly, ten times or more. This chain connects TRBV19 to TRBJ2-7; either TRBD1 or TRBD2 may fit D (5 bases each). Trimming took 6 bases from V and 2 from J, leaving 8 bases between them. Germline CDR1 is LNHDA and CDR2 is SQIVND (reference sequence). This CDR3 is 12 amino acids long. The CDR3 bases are TGTGCCAGTAGCTCGGGACCCTACGAGCAGTACTTC. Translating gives CASSSGPYEQYF.

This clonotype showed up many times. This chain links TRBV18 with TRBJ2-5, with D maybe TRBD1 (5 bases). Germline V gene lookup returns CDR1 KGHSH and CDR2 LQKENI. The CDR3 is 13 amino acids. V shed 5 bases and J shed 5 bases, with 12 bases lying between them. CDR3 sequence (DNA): TGTGCCAGCTCAGCAGGGTTCGAGGAGACCCAGTACTTC. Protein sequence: CASSAGFEETQYF.

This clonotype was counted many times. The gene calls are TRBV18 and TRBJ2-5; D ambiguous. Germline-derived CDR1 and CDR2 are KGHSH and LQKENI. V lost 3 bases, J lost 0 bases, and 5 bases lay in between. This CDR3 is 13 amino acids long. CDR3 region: CASSPGHQETQYF. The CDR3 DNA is TGTGCCAGCTCACCCGGACACCAAGAGACCCAGTACTTC.

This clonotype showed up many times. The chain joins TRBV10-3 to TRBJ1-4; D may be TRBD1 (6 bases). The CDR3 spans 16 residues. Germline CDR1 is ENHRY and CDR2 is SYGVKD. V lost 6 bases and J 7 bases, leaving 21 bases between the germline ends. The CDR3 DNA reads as TGTGCCATCAGGGACCCCGGACAGTCGGGGGGTGAAAAACTGTTTTTT. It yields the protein CAIRDPGQSGGEKLFF.

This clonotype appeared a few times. CDR3 sequence reads: CASRHGGTEAFF. The CDR3 coding sequence is TGTGCCAGCAGACACGGGGGAACTGAAGCTTTCTTT. This chain uses TRBV7-9 with TRBJ1-1; D is perhaps TRBD1 (5 bases). This CDR3 spans 12 amino acids. In germline, CDR1 is SEHNR, CDR2 FQNEAQ (reference sequence). V was clipped by 6 bases and J by 5 bases, with 10 bases between them.

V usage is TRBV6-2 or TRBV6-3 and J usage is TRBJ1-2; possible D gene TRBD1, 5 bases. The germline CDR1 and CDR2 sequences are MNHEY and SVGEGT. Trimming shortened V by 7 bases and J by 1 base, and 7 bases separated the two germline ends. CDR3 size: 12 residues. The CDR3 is CASTGDNYGYTF. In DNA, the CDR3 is TGTGCCAGCACGGGGGATAACTATGGCTACACCTTC.

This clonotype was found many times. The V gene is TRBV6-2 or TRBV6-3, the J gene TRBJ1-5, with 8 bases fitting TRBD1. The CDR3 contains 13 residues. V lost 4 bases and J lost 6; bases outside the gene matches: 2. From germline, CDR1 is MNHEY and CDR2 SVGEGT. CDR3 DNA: TGTGCCAGCAGTTTCCAGGGGGCTCAGCCCCAGCATTTT. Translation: CASSFQGAQPQHF.

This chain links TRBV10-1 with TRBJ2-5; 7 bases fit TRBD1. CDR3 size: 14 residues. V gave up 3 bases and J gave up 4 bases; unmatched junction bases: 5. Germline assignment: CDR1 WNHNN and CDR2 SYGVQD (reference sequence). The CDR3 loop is CASSEAQGLETQYF. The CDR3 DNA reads TGCGCCAGCAGTGAAGCACAGGGGTTAGAGACCCAGTACTTC.

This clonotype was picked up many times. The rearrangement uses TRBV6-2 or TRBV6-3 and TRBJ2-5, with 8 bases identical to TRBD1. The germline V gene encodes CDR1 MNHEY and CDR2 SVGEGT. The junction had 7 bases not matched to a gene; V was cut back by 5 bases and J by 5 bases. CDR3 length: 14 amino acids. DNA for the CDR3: TGTGCCAGCAGTCACGGACAGGGCCGGGAGACCCAGTACTTC. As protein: CASSHGQGRETQYF.

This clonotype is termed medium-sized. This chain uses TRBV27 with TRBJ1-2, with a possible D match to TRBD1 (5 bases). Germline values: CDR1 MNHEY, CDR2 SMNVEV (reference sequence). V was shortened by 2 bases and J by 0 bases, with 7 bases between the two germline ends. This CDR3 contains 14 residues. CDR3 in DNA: TGTGCCAGCAGTTTAGGCAGGGCTAACTATGGCTACACCTTC. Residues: CASSLGRANYGYTF.

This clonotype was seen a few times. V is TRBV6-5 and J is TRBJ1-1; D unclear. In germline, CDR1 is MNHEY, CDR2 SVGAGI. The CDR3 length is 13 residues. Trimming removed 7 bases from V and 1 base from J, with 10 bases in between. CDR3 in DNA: TGTGCCAGCACTGACCTATCGAACACTGAAGCTTTCTTT. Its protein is CASTDLSNTEAFF.

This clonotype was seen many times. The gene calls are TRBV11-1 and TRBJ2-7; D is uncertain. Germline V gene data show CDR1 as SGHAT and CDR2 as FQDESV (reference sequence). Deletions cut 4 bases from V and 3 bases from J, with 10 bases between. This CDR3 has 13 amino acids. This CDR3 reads CASSYEFNYEQYF. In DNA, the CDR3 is TGTGCCAGCAGCTACGAGTTTAACTACGAGCAGTACTTC.

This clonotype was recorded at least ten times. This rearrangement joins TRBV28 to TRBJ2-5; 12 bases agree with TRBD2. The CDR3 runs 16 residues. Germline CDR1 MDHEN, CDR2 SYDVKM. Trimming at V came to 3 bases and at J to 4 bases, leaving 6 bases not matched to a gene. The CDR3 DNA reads TGTGCCAGCAGTTTGGAGCTAGCGGGGGGGCTAGAGACCCAGTACTTC. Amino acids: CASSLELAGGLETQYF. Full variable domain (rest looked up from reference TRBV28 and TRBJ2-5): DVKVTQSSRYLVKRTGEKVFLECVQDMDHENMFWYRQDPGLGLRLIYFSYDVKMKEKGDIPEGYSVSREKKERFSLILESASTNQTSMYLCASSLELAGGLETQYFGPGTRLLVL.

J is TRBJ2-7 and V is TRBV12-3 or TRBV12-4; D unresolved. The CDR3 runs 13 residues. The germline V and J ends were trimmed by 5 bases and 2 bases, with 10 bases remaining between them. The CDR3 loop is CASSLPPAYEQYF. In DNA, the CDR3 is TGTGCCAGCAGTCTCCCGCCCGCCTACGAGCAGTACTTC.

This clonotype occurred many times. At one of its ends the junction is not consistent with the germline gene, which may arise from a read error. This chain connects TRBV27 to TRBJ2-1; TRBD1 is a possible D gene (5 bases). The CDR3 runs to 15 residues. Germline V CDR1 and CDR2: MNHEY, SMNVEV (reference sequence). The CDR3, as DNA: TGTGCCAGCAGTTTATCCTGGGGCTCCCACAATGAGCAGTTCTTC. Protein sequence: CASSLSWGSHNEQFF.

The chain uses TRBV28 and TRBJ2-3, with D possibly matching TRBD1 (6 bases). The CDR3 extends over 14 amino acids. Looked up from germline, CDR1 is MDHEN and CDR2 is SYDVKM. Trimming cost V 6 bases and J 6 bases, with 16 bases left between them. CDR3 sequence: CASSLPQGWDTQYF. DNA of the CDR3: TGTGCCAGCAGCCTACCACAGGGATGGGATACGCAGTATTTT.

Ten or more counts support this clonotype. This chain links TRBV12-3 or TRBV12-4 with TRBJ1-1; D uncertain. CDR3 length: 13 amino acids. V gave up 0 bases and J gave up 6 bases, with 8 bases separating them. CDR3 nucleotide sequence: TGTGCCAGCAGTTTAGCGCGAGTACCTGAAGCTTTCTTT. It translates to CASSLARVPEAFF.